Listed below are T cell receptor beta chains from one sample, sequenced in a study of CD8 T cells in ankylosing spondylitis. TCRdb independently ran MiXCR on the 5' RACE reads; one entry per CDR3 protein. Altogether some 140,000 distinct CDR3 sequences are present, around 10% being singletons, with the ten largest covering less than 5%. Sequencing used blood, either unsorted or a sorted T cell fraction (not recorded which). Every receptor here comes from a female donor with ankylosing spondylitis or in good health (not recorded which). Both conserved end residues are part of each CDR3. The D gene is left open where the match is weak. Clone size, where shown, is once, few, many, or a class for clones that have expanded.

size	V	J	D	DNA	CDR3
many	TRBV15	TRBJ2-1	TRBD1	TGTGCCACCAGCAGAGTCCGGGACAGCCAATACAATGAGCAGTTCTTC	CATSRVRDSQYNEQFF
many	TRBV5-1	TRBJ2-1	.	TGCGCCAGCAGCTTGGTAGCGGAATACAATGAGCAGTTCTTC	CASSLVAEYNEQFF
many	TRBV5-4	TRBJ2-2	.	TGTGCCAGCAGCTTGGACGCTAACACCGGGGAGCTGTTTTTT	CASSLDANTGELFF
.	TRBV5-1	TRBJ2-1	TRBD2	TGCGCCAGCAGCCTCGGGACTAGCGGCCCCATCGGTGAGCAGTTCTTC	CASSLGTSGPIGEQFF
.	TRBV7-6	TRBJ1-1	TRBD1	TGTGCCAGCAGCAAGGGACAGAACTACATGGACACTGAAGCTTTCTTT	CASSKGQNYMDTEAFF
many	TRBV7-7	TRBJ2-7	TRBD1	TGTGCCAGCAGCGTCGGGACAGACTACGAGCAGTACTTC	CASSVGTDYEQYF
many	TRBV20-1	TRBJ2-1	TRBD2	TGCAGTGCTCCTCATACCCCCGGGACTAGCGGGGGGGAGCAGTTCTTC	CSAPHTPGTSGGEQFF
.	TRBV6-1	TRBJ2-3	TRBD2	TGTGCCAGCAGTCCCCTTGGTAGCGGGTTTAGCACAGATACGCAGTATTTT	CASSPLGSGFSTDTQYF
many	TRBV7-9	TRBJ1-5	TRBD1	TGTGCCAGCAGCCCCTCCGGGACAGACAATCAGCCCCAGCATTTT	CASSPSGTDNQPQHF
many	TRBV5-1	TRBJ2-2	TRBD2	TGCGCCAGCAGCTTGGAGGGTGCTGGCGGGAGCGGTAACACCGGGGAGCTGTTTTTT	CASSLEGAGGSGNTGELFF
few	TRBV10-3	TRBJ2-1	.	TGTGCCATCAGCCCTGACGGCCTCCCTTACAATGAGCAGTTCTTC	CAISPDGLPYNEQFF
many	TRBV20-1	TRBJ2-1	TRBD2	TGCAGTGCTAGGGCCATAGCGGGAGGTTACAATGAGCAGTTCTTC	CSARAIAGGYNEQFF
many	TRBV29-1	TRBJ1-2	.	TGCAGCCTAGGGTGGGCGGATGGCTACACCTTC	CSLGWADGYTF
.	TRBV18	TRBJ1-3	.	TGTGCCAGCTCACCACGCCCAGAGCGGGCTGGAAACACCATATATTTT	CASSPRPERAGNTIYF
many	TRBV19	TRBJ2-7	.	TGTGCCAGTAGTCAAGGAAAATACGAGCAGTACTTC	CASSQGKYEQYF
many	TRBV12-3/TRBV12-4	TRBJ2-3	.	TGTGCCAGCAGTTTTGGGCGGGATCTGGGTACGCAGTATTTT	CASSFGRDLGTQYF
.	TRBV5-1	TRBJ1-2	.	TGCGCCAGCAGCTTGGAGGGACGTTCCTATGGCTACACCTTC	CASSLEGRSYGYTF
many	TRBV20-1	TRBJ2-3	.	TGCAGTGCTCACGTCTCAGGCACAGATACGCAGTATTTT	CSAHVSGTDTQYF
.	TRBV4-1	TRBJ2-1	.	TGCGCCAGCTCCCGGCTAGTGGACTACAATGAGCAGTTCTTC	CASSRLVDYNEQFF
many	TRBV12-3/TRBV12-4	TRBJ1-1	.	TGTGCCAGCAGTTTTGGTGGTACTGAAGCTTTCTTT	CASSFGGTEAFF
many	TRBV5-1	TRBJ1-1	.	TGCGCCAGCAGCTTGATGTACACAGGGCTTGAGAACACTGAAGCTTTCTTT	CASSLMYTGLENTEAFF
many	TRBV7-6	TRBJ2-2	.	TGTGCCAGCAGCCCACAATGGGGGACACTCACCGGGGAGCTGTTTTTT	CASSPQWGTLTGELFF
few	TRBV12-3/TRBV12-4	TRBJ1-4	TRBD1	TGTGCCAGCAGTCGCCGGGACAGGGGTGCGGAACTGTTTTTT	CASSRRDRGAELFF
once	TRBV29-1	TRBJ2-7	.	TGCAGCGCCGAGCTGGGACCGTGGAAGGAGCAGTACTTC	CSAELGPWKEQYF
many	TRBV7-2	TRBJ2-7	.	TGTGCCAGCAGAAGAGCAAGTGCCTCCTACGAGCAGTACTTC	CASRRASASYEQYF
.	TRBV20-1	TRBJ2-3	TRBD2	TGCAGTGCTAGCATACTAGCGGGGGGAGATACGCAGTATTTT	CSASILAGGDTQYF
.	TRBV28	TRBJ2-5	.	TGTGCCAGCACCCAGGCCCTTCTCCAAGAGACCCAGTACTTC	CASTQALLQETQYF
.	TRBV7-2	TRBJ2-7	TRBD2	TGTGCCAGCAACATACTAGCGGGGGGTCTCCACGAGCAGTACTTC	CASNILAGGLHEQYF
.	TRBV5-1	TRBJ1-1	.	TGCGCCAGCAGCTTGGACCCCGGTAATATAGCTTTCTTT	CASSLDPGNIAFF
many	TRBV11-2	TRBJ2-1	TRBD2	TGTGCCAGCAGCTCCAGGACTAGCGGGATTGGAATCGAGCAGTTCTTC	CASSSRTSGIGIEQFF
few	TRBV11-3	TRBJ2-6	.	TGTGCCAGCAGCTATACAAGGCCTGGGGCCAACGTCCTGACTTTC	CASSYTRPGANVLTF
.	TRBV5-1	TRBJ1-5	.	TGCGCCAGATTTTTCCTAAACAGGTTGCGGGTCAATCAGCCCCAGCATTTT	CARFFLNRLRVNQPQHF
many	TRBV5-6	TRBJ1-5	.	TGTGCCAGCAGCTTGGGTGGGAAAGTCTATAGCAATCAGCCCCAGCATTTT	CASSLGGKVYSNQPQHF
many	TRBV15	TRBJ1-5	.	TGTGCCACCAGGTCGGGGGCAAGCAATCAGCCCCAGCATTTT	CATRSGASNQPQHF
many	TRBV3-1	TRBJ2-7	.	TGTGCCAGCAGCCAAGGGTCAGGGTACGTGCAGTACTTC	CASSQGSGYVQYF
many	TRBV2	TRBJ2-1	TRBD2	TGTGCCAGCTCTCGGACTAGCGGGAGGGCCGAGCCCTCCTACAATGAGCAGTTCTTC	CASSRTSGRAEPSYNEQFF
many	TRBV7-2	TRBJ2-1	.	TGTGCCAGCAGCACCCCACTGAGCTCCTACAATGAGCAGTTCTTC	CASSTPLSSYNEQFF
many	TRBV20-1	TRBJ2-3	.	TGCAGTGGAAGACTGGCTAGTTCCAGGCGGGGTTCAGATACGCAGTATTTT	CSGRLASSRRGSDTQYF
many	TRBV10-3	TRBJ2-2	TRBD1	TGTGCCACCCGGACAGGGGAGTCCGGGGAGCTGTTTTTT	CATRTGESGELFF
many	TRBV28	TRBJ1-2	.	TGTGCCAGCAGTTTACCCGGGACCTCCCTATATGGCTACACCTTC	CASSLPGTSLYGYTF
.	TRBV28	TRBJ2-3	TRBD1	TGTGCCAGCAAATGGCAGGGGACAGTGAATACGCAGTATTTT	CASKWQGTVNTQYF
many	TRBV12-3/TRBV12-4	TRBJ2-1	.	TGTGCCAGCAGCTGGAGGGGCGATGAGCAGTTCTTC	CASSWRGDEQFF
.	TRBV29-1	TRBJ2-2	.	TGCAGCGTTGCGCAGGAATCCACCGGGGAGCTGTTTTTT	CSVAQESTGELFF
many	TRBV5-1	TRBJ1-1	.	TGCGCCAGCAGCTTGGAGGGTATCGCGGAAGCTTTCTTT	CASSLEGIAEAFF
many	TRBV5-1	TRBJ2-5	.	TGCGCCAGCAGCTTAGTCCCAGGGGGGGAAGAGACCCAGTACTTC	CASSLVPGGEETQYF
many	TRBV7-6	TRBJ1-5	.	TGTGCCAGCAGCTGGACAGAGAATCAGCCCCAGCATTTT	CASSWTENQPQHF
.	TRBV28	TRBJ1-2	.	TGTGCCAGCAAAGAGAGCCGGAAGGGAGGGTATGGCTACACCTTC	CASKESRKGGYGYTF
many	TRBV20-1	TRBJ2-5	.	TGCAGTGCTACCCGGGACTCAGCCGGGACCCAGTACTTC	CSATRDSAGTQYF
many	TRBV10-3	TRBJ2-3	TRBD2	TGTGCTACTAGCGGGGGAGATACGCAGTATTTT	CATSGGDTQYF
.	TRBV7-2	TRBJ2-7	TRBD1	TGTGCCAGCAGCTCCCAACCCGACAGGGCAGGGAGGCAGTACTTC	CASSSQPDRAGRQYF
many	TRBV29-1	TRBJ1-2	.	TGCAGCGACGATGACAGAAACTATGGCTACACCTTC	CSDDDRNYGYTF
many	TRBV6-1	TRBJ1-5	.	TGTGCCAGCAGTGGGGTAGGGGCTTATCAGCCCCAGCATTTT	CASSGVGAYQPQHF
.	TRBV5-1	TRBJ2-1	TRBD2	TGCGCCAGCAGCTTGAGTCTAGCGGGAGGTTTCAATGAGCAGTTCTTC	CASSLSLAGGFNEQFF
many	TRBV20-1	TRBJ2-3	.	TGCAGTGCTACAGGGATTCCTGAGGATACGCAGTATTTT	CSATGIPEDTQYF
many	TRBV5-1	TRBJ2-2	.	TGCGCCAGCAGCTTGGAAGGGCGGACCGGGGAGCTGTTTTTT	CASSLEGRTGELFF
.	TRBV29-1	TRBJ2-1	TRBD2	TGCAGCGAGAGGGGGCTAGCGGGAGTAAATGAGCAGTTCTTC	CSERGLAGVNEQFF
many	TRBV7-2	TRBJ2-1	.	TGTGCCAGCAGAACCCGTCGGAGCTCCTACAATGAGCAGTTCTTC	CASRTRRSSYNEQFF
many	TRBV20-1	TRBJ2-3	.	TGCAGTGCTAGGGAAACGGGAGATACGCAGTATTTT	CSARETGDTQYF
many	TRBV5-1	TRBJ2-1	TRBD2	TGCGCCAGCAGCCGGACTAGAGCCAATGAGCAGTTCTTC	CASSRTRANEQFF